These T cell receptor beta chains were read from a single sample in a study of spatial heterogeneity in lung cancer. MiXCR, applied by TCRdb to the 5' RACE reads, yields one record per CDR3 protein. The sample has 35,000 to 45,000 distinct CDR3 sequences; more than 7% are singletons. The sequencing here drew on PBMCs, taken at surgery. The receptors were gathered from a female donor with early-stage non-small cell lung cancer. Each CDR3 is given with its conserved first and last residue. The order of the fields is CDR3 protein, CDR3 DNA, J gene, clone size, D gene, V gene. A D gene is named only where the DNA matches it firmly. Size values are once, few and many counts, or a class for expanded clones, and some rows have none.

CDR3aa: CASSLDGQPQHF
CDR3nt: TGTGCCAGCAGCTTAGACGGCCAGCCCCAGCATTTT
j_gene: TRBJ1-5
abundance: -
d_gene: -
v_gene: TRBV7-9

CDR3aa: CASSWTDNEQFF
CDR3nt: TGTGCCAGCAGCTGGACTGACAATGAGCAGTTCTTC
j_gene: TRBJ2-1
abundance: few
d_gene: -
v_gene: TRBV5-6

CDR3aa: CATEPSGPTYNEQFF
CDR3nt: TGTGCCACCGAGCCTAGCGGGCCTACCTACAATGAGCAGTTCTTC
j_gene: TRBJ2-1
abundance: -
d_gene: TRBD2
v_gene: TRBV10-3

CDR3aa: CSAADSNQPQHF
CDR3nt: TGCAGTGCCGCGGATAGCAATCAGCCCCAGCATTTT
j_gene: TRBJ1-5
abundance: -
d_gene: -
v_gene: TRBV20-1

CDR3aa: CSVDHPGSTDTQYF
CDR3nt: TGCAGCGTTGATCACCCAGGAAGCACAGATACGCAGTATTTT
j_gene: TRBJ2-3
abundance: -
d_gene: -
v_gene: TRBV29-1

CDR3aa: CASSFNTGELFF
CDR3nt: TGTGCCAGCAGTTTTAACACCGGGGAGCTGTTTTTT
j_gene: TRBJ2-2
abundance: many
d_gene: -
v_gene: TRBV12-3/TRBV12-4

CDR3aa: CASSLTSGPSYEQYF
CDR3nt: TGTGCCAGCAGCTTGACTAGCGGGCCCTCCTACGAGCAGTACTTC
j_gene: TRBJ2-7
abundance: -
d_gene: TRBD2
v_gene: TRBV28

CDR3aa: CASSVGLSLGDTQYF
CDR3nt: TGTGCCAGCAGCGTAGGCCTAAGTCTAGGAGATACGCAGTATTTT
j_gene: TRBJ2-3
abundance: few
d_gene: -
v_gene: TRBV9

CDR3aa: CASSQGGASLYNEQFF
CDR3nt: TGTGCCAGCAGCCAGGGCGGTGCCTCCCTGTACAATGAGCAGTTCTTC
j_gene: TRBJ2-1
abundance: -
d_gene: -
v_gene: TRBV4-2

CDR3aa: CSARDRAELGTDTQYF
CDR3nt: TGCAGTGCTAGAGATAGGGCGGAGTTGGGCACAGATACGCAGTATTTT
j_gene: TRBJ2-3
abundance: -
d_gene: -
v_gene: TRBV20-1

CDR3aa: CASSPFGQYEQYF
CDR3nt: TGTGCCAGCAGCCCGTTTGGTCAGTACGAGCAGTACTTC
j_gene: TRBJ2-7
abundance: many
d_gene: -
v_gene: TRBV12-3/TRBV12-4

CDR3aa: CASSRQGVYTEAFF
CDR3nt: TGTGCCAGCAGTCGACAGGGCGTGTACACTGAAGCTTTCTTT
j_gene: TRBJ1-1
abundance: few
d_gene: TRBD1
v_gene: TRBV12-3/TRBV12-4

CDR3aa: CSSRAGQETQYF
CDR3nt: TGCAGCTCCAGGGCGGGACAAGAGACCCAGTACTTC
j_gene: TRBJ2-5
abundance: many
d_gene: -
v_gene: TRBV29-1

CDR3aa: CASISRGPETQYF
CDR3nt: TGTGCCAGCATCTCCCGGGGACCAGAGACCCAGTACTTC
j_gene: TRBJ2-5
abundance: few
d_gene: -
v_gene: TRBV2

CDR3aa: CASSQQPSYNEQFF
CDR3nt: TGTGCCAGCAGCCAACAGCCCTCCTACAATGAGCAGTTCTTC
j_gene: TRBJ2-1
abundance: many
d_gene: -
v_gene: TRBV3-1

CDR3aa: CASSWTRVGGETQYF
CDR3nt: TGTGCCAGCAGCTGGACCAGGGTAGGAGGGGAGACCCAGTACTTC
j_gene: TRBJ2-5
abundance: many
d_gene: -
v_gene: TRBV7-9

CDR3aa: CASSQKRGSTDTQYF
CDR3nt: TGTGCCAGCAGCCAAAAGCGGGGTAGCACAGATACGCAGTATTTT
j_gene: TRBJ2-3
abundance: -
d_gene: TRBD2
v_gene: TRBV14

CDR3aa: CASSTFGTGDSPLHF
CDR3nt: TGTGCCAGTAGTACCTTTGGGACAGGGGACTCACCCCTCCACTTT
j_gene: TRBJ1-6
abundance: many
d_gene: TRBD1
v_gene: TRBV19

CDR3aa: CASSYPDGGELFF
CDR3nt: TGTGCCAGCAGTTACCCTGACGGCGGGGAGCTGTTTTTT
j_gene: TRBJ2-2
abundance: -
d_gene: -
v_gene: TRBV6-5

CDR3aa: CASRLAGPDTQYF
CDR3nt: TGTGCCAGCAGATTAGCGGGGCCAGATACGCAGTATTTT
j_gene: TRBJ2-3
abundance: few
d_gene: TRBD2
v_gene: TRBV28

CDR3aa: CASSLSSHGRRGPSKTQYF
CDR3nt: TGTGCCAGCAGTCTATCGTCCCACGGACGACGGGGCCCTTCGAAGACCCAGTACTTC
j_gene: TRBJ2-5
abundance: -
d_gene: -
v_gene: TRBV28

CDR3aa: CASTAVPTDTQYF
CDR3nt: TGTGCCAGCACGGCCGTTCCCACAGATACGCAGTATTTT
j_gene: TRBJ2-3
abundance: few
d_gene: -
v_gene: TRBV6-5

CDR3aa: CASKPRGITYNEQFF
CDR3nt: TGTGCCAGCAAACCGCGGGGTATCACCTACAATGAGCAGTTCTTC
j_gene: TRBJ2-1
abundance: many
d_gene: -
v_gene: TRBV7-9

CDR3aa: CAWRRGGSGSGANVLTF
CDR3nt: TGTGCCTGGAGGAGAGGGGGCTCAGGGTCTGGGGCCAACGTCCTGACTTTC
j_gene: TRBJ2-6
abundance: few
d_gene: TRBD1
v_gene: TRBV30

CDR3aa: CASSFSQREETQYF
CDR3nt: TGCGCCAGCAGCTTTAGTCAGCGCGAGGAGACCCAGTACTTC
j_gene: TRBJ2-5
abundance: many
d_gene: -
v_gene: TRBV5-1

CDR3aa: CASSATVEYGYTF
CDR3nt: TGTGCCAGCAGCGCGACAGTGGAATATGGCTACACCTTC
j_gene: TRBJ1-2
abundance: many
d_gene: -
v_gene: TRBV9

CDR3aa: CASSPQHLGRINSPLHF
CDR3nt: TGCGCCAGCAGCCCTCAACATCTCGGACGTATTAATTCACCCCTCCACTTT
j_gene: TRBJ1-6
abundance: many
d_gene: -
v_gene: TRBV4-1

CDR3aa: CASNRDPTNEKLFF
CDR3nt: TGTGCCAGCAACCGGGATCCAACTAATGAAAAACTGTTTTTT
j_gene: TRBJ1-4
abundance: many
d_gene: -
v_gene: TRBV4-2

CDR3aa: CASSYTTRGTYEQYF
CDR3nt: TGTGCCAGCAGCTATACAACCAGGGGGACCTACGAGCAGTACTTC
j_gene: TRBJ2-7
abundance: -
d_gene: TRBD1
v_gene: TRBV13

CDR3aa: CASSFSSGTSRGELFF
CDR3nt: TGTGCCAGCAGCTTTTCTAGCGGGACCTCAAGGGGGGAGCTGTTTTTT
j_gene: TRBJ2-2
abundance: -
d_gene: TRBD2
v_gene: TRBV7-2

CDR3aa: CSVLQGAGQNYGYTF
CDR3nt: TGCAGCGTTTTACAGGGGGCAGGGCAGAACTATGGCTACACCTTC
j_gene: TRBJ1-2
abundance: many
d_gene: TRBD1
v_gene: TRBV29-1

CDR3aa: CASSFVGETQYF
CDR3nt: TGTGCCAGCAGCTTCGTCGGGGAGACCCAGTACTTC
j_gene: TRBJ2-5
abundance: -
d_gene: -
v_gene: TRBV7-2

CDR3aa: CAINTLADNEQFF
CDR3nt: TGTGCCATCAATACACTAGCGGACAATGAGCAGTTCTTC
j_gene: TRBJ2-1
abundance: many
d_gene: TRBD2
v_gene: TRBV10-3

CDR3aa: CASSLSNQGIHEQYF
CDR3nt: TGTGCCAGCAGTTTATCTAACCAGGGGATCCACGAGCAGTACTTC
j_gene: TRBJ2-7
abundance: many
d_gene: -
v_gene: TRBV12-3/TRBV12-4

CDR3aa: CSARARGEQYF
CDR3nt: TGCAGTGCTAGAGCTAGAGGCGAGCAGTACTTC
j_gene: TRBJ2-7
abundance: many
d_gene: -
v_gene: TRBV20-1

CDR3aa: CSVEGKDHKISQETQYF
CDR3nt: TGCAGCGTTGAAGGAAAGGACCACAAAATCAGCCAAGAGACCCAGTACTTC
j_gene: TRBJ2-5
abundance: -
d_gene: -
v_gene: TRBV29-1

CDR3aa: CSAEPLLAGTLNEQFF
CDR3nt: TGCAGTGCTGAACCCCTACTAGCGGGTACTTTGAATGAGCAGTTCTTC
j_gene: TRBJ2-1
abundance: few
d_gene: TRBD2
v_gene: TRBV20-1

CDR3aa: CSARRGAVDTQYF
CDR3nt: TGCAGTGCTAGGCGGGGGGCAGTGGATACGCAGTATTTT
j_gene: TRBJ2-3
abundance: many
d_gene: TRBD2
v_gene: TRBV20-1

CDR3aa: CASRQTGVGTEAFF
CDR3nt: TGCGCCAGCAGACAAACAGGGGTGGGTACTGAAGCTTTCTTT
j_gene: TRBJ1-1
abundance: many
d_gene: TRBD1
v_gene: TRBV5-1

CDR3aa: CANSLAPGSGNEQFF
CDR3nt: TGCGCCAACAGCTTGGCCCCGGGGTCGGGCAATGAGCAGTTCTTC
j_gene: TRBJ2-1
abundance: -
d_gene: -
v_gene: TRBV5-1

CDR3aa: CASSNQAMTITDTQYF
CDR3nt: TGTGCCAGCTCCAACCAGGCAATGACGATCACAGATACGCAGTATTTT
j_gene: TRBJ2-3
abundance: many
d_gene: -
v_gene: TRBV18

CDR3aa: CASSPRLAGGHEQFF
CDR3nt: TGTGCCAGCAGCCCTCGCCTGGCGGGGGGGCATGAGCAGTTCTTC
j_gene: TRBJ2-1
abundance: many
d_gene: TRBD2
v_gene: TRBV7-9

CDR3aa: CASSLGAVQETQYF
CDR3nt: TGCGCCAGCAGCTTGGGGGCAGTACAAGAGACCCAGTACTTC
j_gene: TRBJ2-5
abundance: many
d_gene: -
v_gene: TRBV5-1

CDR3aa: CASTSSGTGSEGYTF
CDR3nt: TGTGCCAGCACCTCTTCCGGAACAGGGAGTGAGGGCTACACCTTC
j_gene: TRBJ1-2
abundance: many
d_gene: -
v_gene: TRBV7-9

CDR3aa: CASSLSRNEKLFF
CDR3nt: TGTGCCAGCAGCTTAAGCCGTAATGAAAAACTGTTTTTT
j_gene: TRBJ1-4
abundance: many
d_gene: -
v_gene: TRBV7-2

CDR3aa: CASSSEQGGNSPLHF
CDR3nt: TGTGCCAGCAGCAGCGAACAGGGCGGGAATTCACCCCTCCACTTT
j_gene: TRBJ1-6
abundance: many
d_gene: -
v_gene: TRBV5-4

CDR3aa: CASSSGQGGTGELFF
CDR3nt: TGTGCCAGCAGCTCGGGACAGGGAGGCACCGGGGAGCTGTTTTTT
j_gene: TRBJ2-2
abundance: many
d_gene: TRBD1
v_gene: TRBV12-3/TRBV12-4

CDR3aa: CATSSRVFSRSNTGELFF
CDR3nt: TGTGCCACCAGCAGTAGGGTTTTTAGCAGGTCGAACACCGGGGAGCTGTTTTTT
j_gene: TRBJ2-2
abundance: -
d_gene: -
v_gene: TRBV15

CDR3aa: CASSITYGNTEAFF
CDR3nt: TGTGCCAGCAGTATTACTTACGGGAACACTGAAGCTTTCTTT
j_gene: TRBJ1-1
abundance: -
d_gene: -
v_gene: TRBV6-6

CDR3aa: CASSLRTGGDEQYF
CDR3nt: TGCGCCAGCAGCTTGAGGACAGGGGGCGACGAGCAGTACTTC
j_gene: TRBJ2-7
abundance: many
d_gene: TRBD1
v_gene: TRBV5-1

CDR3aa: CASSPGLAGSTGELFF
CDR3nt: TGTGCCAGCAGCCCTGGACTAGCGGGATCCACCGGGGAGCTGTTTTTT
j_gene: TRBJ2-2
abundance: many
d_gene: TRBD2
v_gene: TRBV12-3/TRBV12-4